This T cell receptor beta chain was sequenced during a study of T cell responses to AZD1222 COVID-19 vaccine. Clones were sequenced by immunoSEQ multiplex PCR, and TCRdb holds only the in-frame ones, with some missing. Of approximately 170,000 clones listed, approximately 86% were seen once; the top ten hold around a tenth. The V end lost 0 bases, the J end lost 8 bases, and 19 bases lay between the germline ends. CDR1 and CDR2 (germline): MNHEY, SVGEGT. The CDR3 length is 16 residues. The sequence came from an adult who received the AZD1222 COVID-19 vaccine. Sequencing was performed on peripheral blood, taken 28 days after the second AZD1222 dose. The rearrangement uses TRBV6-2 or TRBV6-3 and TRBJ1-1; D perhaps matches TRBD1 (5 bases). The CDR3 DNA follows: TGTGCCAGCAGTTACTCGAGGGGAGGTCTCAGTCCCGAAGCTTTCTTT. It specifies CASSYSRGGLSPEAFF.